The source of this T cell receptor (beta chain) is a study of regulatory T cells in long-lasting Graves disease. Study-wide results and limits: TRBV28 was favored in persistent disease, as were TRBJ1-2 and TRBJ2-5. Persistent Graves' cases showed lower TCR diversity than newly diagnosed cases.

Through Arm-PCR of CDR3 regions and iRepertoire HTBI primers, TCR beta libraries were built. Via MiXCR, TCRdb re-called the multiplex PCR reads, giving one row per CDR3 protein. The sample holds fewer than 400,000 distinct CDR3 sequences, less than 25% seen once. This clonotype was seen at least ten times. What it binds is unknown. The CDR3 contains 13 residues. CDR1 is SNHLY and CDR2 is FYNNEI in the germline V gene. V was trimmed by 6 bases and J by 0 bases, leaving 8 bases between them. Time point: persistent/refractory GD, antithyroid drugs over 5 years with positive TRAb. Scientists built the TCR library using RNA that was extracted from PBMCs.

This clonotype originated in a female donor with Graves disease. The sequencing here drew on peripheral blood mononuclear cells (PBMCs), taken when the disease was refractory, from a patient treated with antithyroid drugs. J is TRBJ1-1 and V is TRBV2, with no clear D. The CDR3 reads CASRTLLNTEAFF. CDR3 bases: TGTGCCAGCAGGACTTTACTGAACACTGAAGCTTTCTTT.